One sample yielded the 24 T cell receptor beta chains listed below, sequenced in a study of blood T cells in healthy people across ages (dated by TCRdb to between 2014 and 2016). Preparation of the library involved 5' RACE. This sample was sequenced with an Illumina HiSeq 2500. A second roughly 6 to 11 cycle PCR used a sample-barcoded 5' primer and a J-beta primer mix. Starting from the raw public reads, TCRdb applied fastp trimming at Q25, assembled clones with MiXCR and retained in-frame beta chains. Rows matching on CDR3 protein sequence are summarized as one entry with the most common DNA and genes. For this sample there are more than 450,000 distinct CDR3 sequences; about a quarter appear just once. The ten most abundant clones make up 3% to 4% of the sample. These same data were also listed under a study on T cells of mothers and their children.

The sequencing input was blood. The receptors originated from a boy under 10 years old in good health.

This clonotype was recorded a few times. The V gene is TRBV7-9, the J gene TRBJ1-5; D is ambiguous. CDR3 length: 14 residues. Germline CDR1 and CDR2: SEHNR and FQNEAQ (reference sequence). V lost 5 bases and J lost 6, with 14 bases in between. The CDR3 nucleotides are TGTGCCAGCAGCCCCACCGGAAATAGTCAGCCCCAGCATTTT. Amino acid sequence: CASSPTGNSQPQHF.

This clonotype was seen a few times. The chain carries TRBV27 and TRBJ2-5; TRBD2 matches at 7 bases. TRBJ2-1 matches the DNA end more closely, so the J call is doubtful. This CDR3 is built from 16 residues. Germline loops: CDR1 MNHEY, CDR2 SMNVEV (reference sequence). The CDR3 here is CASSGVSGGHYNEQFF. The CDR3 nucleotides are TGTGCCAGCAGTGGAGTTTCGGGAGGTCACTACAATGAGCAGTTCTTC.

The rearrangement links TRBV7-2 to TRBJ2-7, with 8 bases matching TRBD2. V lost 1 base and J lost 2; bases outside the gene matches: 4. CDR3 size: 15 residues. CDR1 and CDR2 (germline): SGHTA, FQGNSA. This CDR3 is CASSLVAGPAYEQYF. The CDR3 nucleotides are TGTGCCAGCAGCTTAGTAGCGGGGCCTGCCTACGAGCAGTACTTC.

The chain joins TRBV29-1 to TRBJ2-7; D is unclear. This CDR3 is 12 amino acids long. V lost 0 bases, J lost 3 bases, and 6 bases lay in between. Germline CDR1 reads SQVTM; CDR2 reads ANQGSEA. CDR3: CSVEDAGYEQYF. CDR3 coding DNA: TGCAGCGTTGAAGATGCAGGCTACGAGCAGTACTTC.

This clonotype was observed a few times. The gene calls are TRBV11-2 and TRBJ1-2, with 8 bases lining up with TRBD1. Germline lookup yields CDR1 SGHAT and CDR2 FQNNGV. The CDR3 runs to 15 residues. The ends lost 5 bases at V and 3 bases at J; junction bases unmatched: 8. DNA of the CDR3: TGTGCCAGCAGCGCCAGACAGGGGAAGTACTATGGCTACACCTTC. Translating gives CASSARQGKYYGYTF.

The chain recombines TRBV3-1 with TRBJ2-1; D might be TRBD1 or TRBD2, each matching 5 bases. Germline V lookup: CDR1 LGHDT, CDR2 YNNKEL (reference sequence). The CDR3 is made up of 15 amino acids. Trimming left V 3 bases short and J 5 bases short, with 14 bases between. The CDR3: CASSHPPGPNNEQFF. Here the CDR3 DNA reads TGTGCCAGCAGCCACCCCCCGGGACCCAACAATGAGCAGTTCTTC.

This chain joins TRBV10-3 and TRBJ1-2; the match to TRBD1 covers 7 bases. This CDR3 contains 13 residues. Germline lookup yields CDR1 ENHRY and CDR2 SYGVKD. The trim removed 4 bases at V and 4 bases at J, leaving 3 bases unmatched. In nucleotides, the CDR3 is TGTGCCATCAGTGGAGAGGGGGCCTATGGCTACACCTTC. Encoded protein: CAISGEGAYGYTF.

This clonotype came up a few times. The chain uses TRBV7-9 and TRBJ2-5; D perhaps matches TRBD2 (6 bases). Trimming left V 3 bases short and J 3 bases short, with 17 bases between. Per the germline V gene, CDR1 is SEHNR and CDR2 is FQNEAQ (reference sequence). CDR3 length equals 16 residues. CDR3 in DNA: TGTGCCAGCAGCTTTATCCCCGGGACTCCCGAAGAGACCCAGTACTTC. Translating it yields CASSFIPGTPEETQYF.

This clonotype turned up a few times. Germline and junction disagree at one end, which may indicate a read error. The genes are TRBV7-7 and TRBJ1-5, with D unresolved. The CDR3 spans 17 residues. Germline assignment: CDR1 SSHAT and CDR2 FNYEAQ (reference sequence). As DNA, the CDR3 is TGTGCTAGCAGCCCCGACAAGGGCGGCTATAGCAATCAGCCCCAGCATTTT. It translates to CASSPDKGGYSNQPQHF.

The J gene is TRBJ1-4, the V gene TRBV7-9; D might be TRBD1 (5 bases). There are 14 residues in the CDR3. V lost 5 bases to trimming and J lost 8 bases, with 15 bases between them. The V gene's germline CDR1 is SEHNR and CDR2 FQNEAQ (reference sequence). The CDR3, as DNA: TGTGCCAGCAGCCAGACAGCGGGGCTGGAAAAACTGTTTTTT. Translating gives CASSQTAGLEKLFF.

This clonotype turned up a few times. The chain is built from TRBV4-3 and TRBJ2-2; 8 nucleotides line up with TRBD2. The CDR3 has 16 residues. J lost 7 bases, V lost 1 base, and 8 bases had no gene match. Germline V gene lookup returns CDR1 LGHNA and CDR2 YSLEER. The CDR3 here is CASSQGQRELGGELFF. The CDR3 region has the DNA TGCGCCAGCAGCCAAGGGCAGCGGGAGCTCGGCGGGGAGCTGTTTTTT.

The genes are TRBV20-1 and TRBJ2-1; TRBD2 agrees at 7 bases. The CDR3 contains 13 residues. Germline V lookup: CDR1 DFQATT, CDR2 SNEGSKA (reference sequence). J gave up 9 bases and V 3 bases, and 8 bases lay outside the gene matches. CDR3 sequence reads: CSARGRTRTEQFF. The CDR3 DNA reads TGCAGTGCTAGGGGGAGGACTAGAACTGAGCAGTTCTTC.

As concerns this clonotype: A junction end diverges from the germline sequence, so it may reflect a read error. The V call is TRBV10-3, the J call TRBJ2-2; a weak D match, TRBD2 (6 bases). This CDR3 spans 13 amino acids. CDR1 ENHRY and CDR2 SYGVKD come from the germline V gene. This chain's CDR3 is CAIGGYSAGKLFF. CDR3 coding DNA: TGTGCCATTGGGGGGTATTCGGCCGGGAAGCTGTTTTTT.

In this sample, this clonotype turned up a few times. This chain links TRBV7-9 with TRBJ2-1; perhaps TRBD2 as D (5 bases). Near its end, the DNA agrees better with TRBJ2-7, so the J call may be wrong. Germline values: CDR1 SEHNR, CDR2 FQNEAQ (reference sequence). The CDR3 consists of 14 residues. CDR3 in amino acids: CASSPEDSHYEQYF. The CDR3, as DNA: TGTGCCAGCAGCCCGGAGGACTCGCACTACGAGCAGTACTTC.

The rearrangement joins TRBV6-5 to TRBJ2-3; TRBD1 agrees at 9 bases. The germline gives CDR1 MNHEY, CDR2 SVGAGI. This CDR3 is 17 amino acids long. The V segment lost 0 bases and the J segment 4 bases; nucleotides outside the gene matches: 8. The CDR3 DNA is TGTGCCAGCAGTTACTCGACCGGGACAGGGAGCGCAGATACGCAGTATTTT. Its translation: CASSYSTGTGSADTQYF.

This chain uses TRBV12-3 or TRBV12-4 with TRBJ1-4; possible D gene TRBD1, 5 bases. Trimming took off 2 bases at V and 7 bases at J, with 17 bases between the two ends. The CDR3 sequence is 16 residues long. CDR3 in amino acids: CASSLLIGAWAEKLFF. As DNA, the CDR3 is TGTGCCAGCAGTTTATTAATAGGGGCCTGGGCTGAAAAACTGTTTTTT.

The J gene is TRBJ2-3, the V gene TRBV24-1, with TRBD2 matching 11 bases. Germline V gene sequence: CDR1 KGHDR, CDR2 SFDVKD. V gave up 5 bases and J gave up 6 bases; unmatched junction bases: 6. The CDR3 is 15 residues long. The CDR3 coding sequence is TGTGCCACCAGTGGCCTAGCGGGAGGTGATGATACGCAGTATTTT. Protein sequence: CATSGLAGGDDTQYF.

The V gene is TRBV10-3, the J gene TRBJ2-3; D uncertain. The CDR3 length is 15 residues. The ends were cut back, 6 bases at V and 1 base at J, with 14 bases in the middle. The V gene's germline CDR1 is ENHRY and CDR2 SYGVKD. The CDR3 protein is CAISGRPAGTDTQYF. CDR3 nucleotide sequence: TGTGCCATCAGCGGACGGCCGGCCGGCACAGATACGCAGTATTTT.

The gene calls are TRBV27 and TRBJ2-7, with a weak D call TRBD1 (5 bases). Germline V gives CDR1 MNHEY, CDR2 SMNVEV (reference sequence). The CDR3 length is 13 residues. V shed 4 bases and J shed 1 base, with 8 bases lying between them. This chain's CDR3 is CASSYKGSYEQYF. As DNA, the CDR3 is TGTGCCAGCAGTTATAAGGGGTCCTACGAGCAGTACTTC.

With regard to this clonotype: One end of the junction is discordant with germline, which a read error may explain. This rearrangement joins TRBV7-9 to TRBJ2-5; D ambiguous. This CDR3 is 13 amino acids long. Germline values: CDR1 SEHNR, CDR2 FQNEAQ (reference sequence). The CDR3 DNA reads TGTGCCAGCAGCTTAGGGAACCTTGAGAGCCAGTACTTC. This encodes CASSLGNLESQYF.

The sample holds a few counts of this clonotype. The rearrangement uses TRBV27 and TRBJ1-2, with 8 positions matching TRBD1. J was trimmed by 4 bases and V by 5 bases; bases with no gene match: 9. This CDR3 spans 15 amino acids. Germline assignment: CDR1 MNHEY and CDR2 SMNVEV (reference sequence). In DNA form, the CDR3 reads TGTGCCAGCAGTCCAACACCGGGACAGGTCTATGGCTACACCTTC. This gives the protein CASSPTPGQVYGYTF.

This clonotype has more than one count but fewer than ten. The J gene is TRBJ2-7, the V gene TRBV5-1; D remains ambiguous. The CDR3 has 14 residues. The V gene's germline CDR1 is SGHRS and CDR2 YFSETQ. V lost 0 bases, J lost 3 bases, and 10 bases lay in between. The CDR3 DNA follows: TGCGCCAGCAGCTTGGGGAGCAGAGTCTACGAGCAGTACTTC. This encodes CASSLGSRVYEQYF.

This clonotype was found a few times. V usage is TRBV27 and J usage is TRBJ2-1; D is perhaps TRBD1 (6 bases). Judging by the DNA end, TRBJ2-7 fits better; the J call may be wrong. Germline assignment: CDR1 MNHEY and CDR2 SMNVEV (reference sequence). The CDR3 totals 14 residues. The CDR3 region is CASSATGHAYEQYF. The CDR3 DNA reads as TGTGCCAGCAGTGCAACGGGACACGCATACGAGCAGTACTTC.

The CDR3 region is CASSWSYMLAEEPGEQYF. CDR3 in DNA: TGTGCCAGCAGCTGGTCGTATATGCTAGCGGAGGAGCCGGGGGAGCAGTACTTC. The chain combines TRBV6-1 with TRBJ2-7; the match to TRBD2 covers 7 bases. The CDR3 is made up of 18 amino acids. Trimming at V came to 6 bases and at J to 7 bases, leaving 24 bases not matched to a gene. Germline CDR1 is MNHNS and CDR2 is SASEGT.